The following is a TCR beta chain sequence with its context. How the authors handled the data: The assay estimated nucleated cells by amplifying reference gene primers. Assay used: immunoSEQ multiplex PCR; TCRdb lists only in-frame clones, some missing. V, J and clone size reflect that table, while D and trimming were determined from the DNA. In the table there are 150,000 to 200,000 clones, around four fifths of which are singletons. The entry originates in a study of blood T cell repertoires in COVID-19. As for the study in general: Samples taken during acute and convalescent COVID-19 were collected in the United States, Italy and Spain. Sources were T cells, B-cell-depleted T cells, or PBMCs; the material itself was cDNA or gDNA.

The CDR3 has 13 residues. V lost 5 bases to trimming and J lost 17 bases, with 19 bases between them. Germline-derived CDR1 and CDR2 are LNHDA and SQIVND (reference sequence). Seattle patients were enrolled during active infection and followed longitudinally. The receptor comes from a woman aged 65 to 85 with COVID-19, enrolled during active disease. Sequenced material: peripheral blood. The chain uses TRBV19 and TRBJ1-6; D is possibly TRBD1 (5 bases). The CDR3 reads CASSYGTSGPFHF. CDR3 coding DNA: TGTGCCAGTAGTTATGGGACTTCGGGCCCCTTCCACTTT.